This T cell receptor beta chain stems from a study of T-cell reconstitution after alpha-beta-depleted transplantation in children. The CDR3 is 18 amino acids. The ends were cut back, 8 bases at V and 9 bases at J, with 32 bases in the middle. Germline V lookup: CDR1 DFQATT, CDR2 SNEGSKA (reference sequence). This sample's TCRbeta library carried unique molecular identifier barcodes. In TCRdb, the PCR reads were re-called with MiXCR into one record per CDR3 protein. Of fewer than 750,000 distinct CDR3 sequences in the sample, more than 20% were seen once. The TCR originated in a boy less than two years old who had a stem cell transplant for acute myeloid leukemia, so the T cells may come from the graft donor. The sample here was PBMCs, mostly from graft donor cells, taken 360 days after TCRalphabeta/CD19-depleted stem cell transplant. This chain links TRBV20-1 with TRBJ1-6; D is possibly TRBD1 (6 bases). The CDR3 region is CSPRYLQGAAPDRSPLHF. In DNA, the CDR3 is TGCAGTCCAAGATACTTACAGGGTGCGGCTCCGGATCGTTCACCCCTCCACTTT.